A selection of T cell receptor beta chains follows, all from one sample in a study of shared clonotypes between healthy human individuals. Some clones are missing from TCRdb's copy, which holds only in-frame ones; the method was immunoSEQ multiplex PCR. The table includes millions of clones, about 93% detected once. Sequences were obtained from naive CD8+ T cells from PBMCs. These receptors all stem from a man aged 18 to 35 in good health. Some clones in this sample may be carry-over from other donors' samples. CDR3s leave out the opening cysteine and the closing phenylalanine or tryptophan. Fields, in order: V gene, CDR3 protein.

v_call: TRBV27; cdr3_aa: ASSYGGGTVNTEAF
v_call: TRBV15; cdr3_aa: ATSPKAGGHYEQY
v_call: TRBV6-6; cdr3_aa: ASSYYGGLLYEQY
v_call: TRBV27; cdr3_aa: ASSLVSYTEAF
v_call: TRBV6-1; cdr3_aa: ASSGVQGPTQPQH
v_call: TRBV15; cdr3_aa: ATSRDRSGLGTEAF
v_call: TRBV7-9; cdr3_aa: ASSLVGIQDGYT
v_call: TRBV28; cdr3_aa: ASRRQGEIGNTIY
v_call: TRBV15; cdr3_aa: ATSRGLDLVNEQF
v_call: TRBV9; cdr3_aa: ASSVPGQGGDYGYT
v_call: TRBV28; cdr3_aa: ASSPFRQGDYVGYT
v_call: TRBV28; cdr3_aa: ASSSPRHDLDRGHTEAF
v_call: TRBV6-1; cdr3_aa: ASSELGTGVLYGYT
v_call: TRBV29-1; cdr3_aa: SVEGVSGQVNEQF
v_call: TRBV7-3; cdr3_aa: ASSFIPSGNNEQF
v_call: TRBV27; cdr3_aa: ASSPTRAGTDTQY
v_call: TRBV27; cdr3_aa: ASSLGRYSPLAKNIQY
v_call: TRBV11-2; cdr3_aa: ASSTDPDKSSYEQY
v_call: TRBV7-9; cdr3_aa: ASIGADTGELF
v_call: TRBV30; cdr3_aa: AWSQKEETQY
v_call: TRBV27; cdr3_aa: ASSSPGLSSSYEQY
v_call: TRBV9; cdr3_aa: ASSARDRRKDGYT
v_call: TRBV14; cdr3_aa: ASSQGGLLIGEQY